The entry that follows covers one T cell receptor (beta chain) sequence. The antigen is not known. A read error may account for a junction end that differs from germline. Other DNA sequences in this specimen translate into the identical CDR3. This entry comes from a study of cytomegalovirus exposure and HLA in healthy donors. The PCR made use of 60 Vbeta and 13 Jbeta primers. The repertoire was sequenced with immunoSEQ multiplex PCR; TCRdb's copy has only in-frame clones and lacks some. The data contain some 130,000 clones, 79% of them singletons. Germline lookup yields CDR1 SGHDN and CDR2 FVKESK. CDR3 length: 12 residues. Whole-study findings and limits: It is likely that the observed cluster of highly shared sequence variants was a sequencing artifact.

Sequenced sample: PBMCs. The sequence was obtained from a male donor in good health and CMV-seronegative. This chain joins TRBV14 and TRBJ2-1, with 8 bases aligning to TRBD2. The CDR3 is CASSQVPGTSVF. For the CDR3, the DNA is TGTGCCAGCAGCCAAGTCCCCGGGACTAGTGTCTTC.